This section outlines one T cell receptor (beta chain) sequence together with its context. The antigen remains undetermined. The sample is drawn from a study of tumour-infiltrating T cells in Burkitt lymphoma. Study-level information: The Burkitt lymphoma cohort spanned all epidemiological subtypes. Productive clonality predicted overall and progression-free survival. Study-wide results and caveats: Public clonotypes, several, appeared across numerous Burkitt lymphoma patients.

The repertoire was sequenced with immunoSEQ multiplex PCR; TCRdb's copy has only in-frame clones and lacks some. Of around 46,000 clones in the sample, around 31% were seen once. Sequenced material: tumor tissue. This sequence was found in a human donor with Burkitt lymphoma.

CDR3 DNA: TGTGCCAGCAGTGAGGGGGCATGGACCGGGGAGCTGTTTTTT. This translates into CASSEGAWTGELFF. The J gene is TRBJ2-2, the V gene TRBV25-1; D may be TRBD1 (6 bases). Trimming pared 3 bases from V and 5 bases from J, leaving 10 bases between. In germline, CDR1 is MGHDK, CDR2 SYGVNS. This CDR3 is built from 14 residues.